A single sample gave rise to the 14 T cell receptor beta chains below, sequenced in a study of cytomegalovirus exposure and HLA in healthy donors. The primer mix had 60 Vbeta and 13 Jbeta primers. TCRdb's table, derived via immunoSEQ multiplex PCR, lists solely in-frame clones and lacks some. Its listing shows about 110,000 clones. The specimen sequenced was PBMCs. Source of these receptors: a man over 45 in good health and CMV-seronegative.

The chain carries TRBV19 and TRBJ2-1, with D hard to call. V lost 1 base and J lost 6, with 7 bases in between. Germline lookup yields CDR1 LNHDA and CDR2 SQIVND (reference sequence). The CDR3 spans 13 residues. CDR3 residues: CASSIAPLNEQFF. The DNA for the CDR3 is TGTGCCAGTAGTATAGCCCCCCTCAATGAGCAGTTCTTC.

This rearrangement joins TRBV7-9 to TRBJ2-3; 14 bases fit TRBD2. Unmatched junction bases numbered 2, after V lost 4 bases and J lost 5 bases. The CDR3 has 15 amino acids. CDR1 and CDR2 from the germline V gene are SEHNR and FQNEAQ (reference sequence). The CDR3 region is CASSSTSGRGDTQYF. As DNA, the CDR3 is TGTGCCAGCAGCTCGACTAGCGGGAGGGGAGATACGCAGTATTTT. Full variable domain (rest looked up from reference TRBV7-9 and TRBJ2-3): DTGVSQNPRHKITKRGQNVTFRCDPISEHNRLYWYRQTLGQGPEFLTYFQNEAQLEKSRLLSDRFSAERPKGSFSTLEIQRTEQGDSAMYLCASSSTSGRGDTQYFGPGTRLTVL.

The V call is TRBV15, the J call TRBJ1-3, with D perhaps matching TRBD1 (6 bases). Trimming took off 0 bases at V and 7 bases at J, with 13 bases between the two ends. This CDR3 has 15 residues. Germline loops: CDR1 LNHNV, CDR2 YYDKDF (reference sequence). The CDR3 sequence: CATSRDQGGGNTIYF. CDR3 sequence (DNA): TGTGCCACCAGCAGAGATCAAGGGGGTGGGAACACCATATATTTT.

The rearrangement joins TRBV5-1 to TRBJ2-1; D is perhaps TRBD2 (6 bases). Trimming removed 0 bases at V and 0 bases at J, with 10 bases between. Looked up from germline, CDR1 is SGHRS and CDR2 is YFSETQ. CDR3 length equals 16 residues. CDR3 in amino acids: CASSLGVAASYNEQFF. The DNA for the CDR3 is TGCGCCAGCAGCTTGGGGGTAGCGGCCTCCTACAATGAGCAGTTCTTC.

V gene TRBV5-6 combines with J gene TRBJ2-5, with TRBD2 identical over 11 bases. This CDR3 comprises 17 residues. Germline CDR1 and CDR2: SGHDT and YYEEEE. The V gene end was trimmed by 2 bases and the J gene end by 3 bases; junction bases not matched to a gene: 9. DNA for the CDR3: TGTGCCAGCAGCTTCGTAGCGGGGGGGCCGAGTGAAGAGACCCAGTACTTC. This translates into CASSFVAGGPSEETQYF.

The rearrangement uses TRBV6-1 and TRBJ1-5; TRBD1 might be the D (6 bases). This CDR3 region has 16 residues. CDR1 and CDR2 from the germline V gene are MNHNS and SASEGT. V shed 3 bases and J shed 11 bases, with 23 bases lying between them. The CDR3 here is CASSEGGGGGRQAQHF. In DNA, the CDR3 is TGTGCCAGCAGTGAGGGAGGAGGGGGGGGGAGGCAGGCCCAGCATTTT.

The gene calls are TRBV5-1 and TRBJ2-1; D uncertain. The germline V gene has CDR1 SGHRS and CDR2 YFSETQ. The CDR3 is made up of 15 amino acids. Trimming took off 0 bases at V and 0 bases at J, with 7 bases between the two ends. This CDR3 reads CASSLAPSSYNEQFF. CDR3 in DNA: TGCGCCAGCAGCTTGGCCCCGAGCTCCTACAATGAGCAGTTCTTC.

The chain couples TRBV19 to TRBJ1-1, with 7 positions matching TRBD1. The CDR3 runs 14 residues. J was trimmed by 3 bases and V by 8 bases; bases with no gene match: 9. Per the germline V gene, CDR1 is LNHDA and CDR2 is SQIVND (reference sequence). The CDR3: CASLPTGRYTEAFF. CDR3 coding DNA: TGTGCCAGTTTACCGACAGGGAGGTACACTGAAGCTTTCTTT.

This rearrangement joins TRBV4-2 to TRBJ2-5; 8 nucleotides align to TRBD2. Germline values: CDR1 LGHNA, CDR2 YNFKEQ. The CDR3 length is 15 residues. With 4 bases clipped from V and 5 bases from J, the junction kept 9 bases outside the gene matches. CDR3 in amino acids: CASSRIAGLAETQYF. CDR3 sequence (DNA): TGTGCCAGCAGCCGGATAGCGGGATTGGCGGAGACCCAGTACTTC.

This chain connects TRBV7-9 to TRBJ1-3; 8 nucleotides line up with TRBD1. CDR1 SEHNR and CDR2 FQNEAQ come from the germline V gene (reference sequence). The CDR3 runs to 16 residues. The V segment lost 4 bases and the J segment 4 bases; nucleotides outside the gene matches: 9. The CDR3 nucleotides are TGTGCCAGCAGCTGGGGTCAGGGGGCGAGAGGAAACACCATATATTTT. Protein product: CASSWGQGARGNTIYF.

The chain recombines TRBV4-1 with TRBJ1-1; D is unresolved. The CDR3 contains 17 residues. The V end lost 0 bases, the J end lost 0 bases, and 14 bases lay between the germline ends. Germline assignment: CDR1 MGHRA and CDR2 YSYEKL. The CDR3 nucleotides read TGCGCCAGCAGCCAAGATGTCGGCGGCCGAATGAACACTGAAGCTTTCTTT. Amino acids: CASSQDVGGRMNTEAFF.

The chain is built from TRBV6-5 and TRBJ2-7; D is ambiguous. V was cut by 2 bases and J by 3 bases, with 8 bases left in between. CDR1 MNHEY and CDR2 SVGAGI come from the germline V gene. The CDR3 spans 13 residues. This chain's CDR3 is CASSYLQNYEQYF. The DNA of the CDR3 is TGTGCCAGCAGTTACCTACAGAACTACGAGCAGTACTTC.

The rearrangement uses TRBV25-1 and TRBJ2-1, with D possibly being TRBD1 (5 bases). The CDR3 has 15 residues. CDR1 and CDR2 from the germline V gene are MGHDK and SYGVNS. With 3 bases removed from V and 4 bases from J, the gap between germline ends came to 13 bases. CDR3 in DNA: TGTGCCAGCAGTGACACCACCCAGGGATACAATGAGCAGTTCTTC. It encodes CASSDTTQGYNEQFF.

The V and J genes are TRBV6-1 and TRBJ1-2, with a possible D match to TRBD1 (5 bases). Germline assignment: CDR1 MNHNS and CDR2 SASEGT. V gave up 6 bases and J gave up 2 bases, with 16 bases separating them. This CDR3 is 15 amino acids long. The CDR3, as DNA: TGTGCCAGCAGGGACAATAGATCTTGGAACTATGGCTACACCTTC. Translation: CASRDNRSWNYGYTF.